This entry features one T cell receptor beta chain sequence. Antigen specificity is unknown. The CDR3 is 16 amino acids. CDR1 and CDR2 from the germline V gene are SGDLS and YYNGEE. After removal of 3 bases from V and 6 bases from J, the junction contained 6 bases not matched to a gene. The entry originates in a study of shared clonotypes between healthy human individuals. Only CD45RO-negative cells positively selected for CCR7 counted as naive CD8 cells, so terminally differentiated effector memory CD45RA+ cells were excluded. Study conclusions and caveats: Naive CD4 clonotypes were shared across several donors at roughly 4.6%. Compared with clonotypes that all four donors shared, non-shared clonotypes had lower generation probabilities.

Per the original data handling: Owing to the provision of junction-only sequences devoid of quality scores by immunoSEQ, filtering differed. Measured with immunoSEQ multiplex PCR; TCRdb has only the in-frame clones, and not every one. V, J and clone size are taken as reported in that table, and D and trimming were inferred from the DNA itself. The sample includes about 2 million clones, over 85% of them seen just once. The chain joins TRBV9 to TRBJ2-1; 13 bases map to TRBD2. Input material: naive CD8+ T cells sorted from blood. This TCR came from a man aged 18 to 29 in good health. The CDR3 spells CASSALGLAGFNEQFF. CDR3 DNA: TGTGCCAGCAGCGCGCTGGGACTAGCGGGGTTCAATGAGCAGTTCTTC. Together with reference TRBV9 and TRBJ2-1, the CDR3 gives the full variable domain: DSGVTQTPKHLITATGQRVTLRCSPRSGDLSVYWYQQSLDQGLQFLIQYYNGEERAKGNILERFSAQQFPDLHSELNLSSLELGDSALYFCASSALGLAGFNEQFFGPGTRLTVL.